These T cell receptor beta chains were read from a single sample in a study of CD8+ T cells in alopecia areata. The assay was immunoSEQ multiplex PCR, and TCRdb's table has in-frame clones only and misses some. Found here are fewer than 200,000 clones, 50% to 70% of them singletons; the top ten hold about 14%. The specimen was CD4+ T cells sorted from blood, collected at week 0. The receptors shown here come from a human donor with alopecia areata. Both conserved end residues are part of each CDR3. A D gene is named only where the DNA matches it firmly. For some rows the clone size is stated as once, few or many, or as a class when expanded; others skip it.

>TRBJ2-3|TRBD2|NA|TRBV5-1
TGCGCCAGCAGCCCTAGCGGGAGCACAGATACGCAGTATTTT
CASSPSGSTDTQYF
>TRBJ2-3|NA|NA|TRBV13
TGTGCCAGCAGCTCATCCAGTTACGGGGCAGATACGCAGTATTTT
CASSSSSYGADTQYF
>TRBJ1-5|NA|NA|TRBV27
TGTGCCAGCAGTTTACTTGTTGGGGGAGGCAATCAGCCCCAGCATTTT
CASSLLVGGGNQPQHF
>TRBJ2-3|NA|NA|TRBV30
TGTGCCTGTCACCGGAGCCTTGATACGCAGTATTTT
CACHRSLDTQYF
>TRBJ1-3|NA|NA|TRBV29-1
TGCAGCGTTGGTCAGGGGTCTGGAAACACCATATATTTT
CSVGQGSGNTIYF
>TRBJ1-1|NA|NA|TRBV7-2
TGTGCCAGCAGCCAGCATAAGCGTGAAGCTTTCTTT
CASSQHKREAFF
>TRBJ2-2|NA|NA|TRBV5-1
TGCGCCAGCAGCTTGGTTGTGGGCGCCGGGGAGCTGTTTTTT
CASSLVVGAGELFF
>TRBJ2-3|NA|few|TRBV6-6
TGTGCCAGCAGAAAGGAGGGGGGGGTCGGTACAGATACGCAGTATTTT
CASRKEGGVGTDTQYF
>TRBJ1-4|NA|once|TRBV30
TGTGCCTGGGCCCTTGGGGTTGGGCCTAATGAAAAACTGTTTTTT
CAWALGVGPNEKLFF
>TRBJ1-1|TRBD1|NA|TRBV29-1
TGCAGCGTCCGGACAGGGAACACTGAAGCTTTCTTT
CSVRTGNTEAFF
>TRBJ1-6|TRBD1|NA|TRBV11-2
TGTGCCAGCAGCTTAGATGGGACAGGGATAGGCTCACCCCTCCACTTT
CASSLDGTGIGSPLHF
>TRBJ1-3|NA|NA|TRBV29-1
TGCAGCGTTGTTCTAGGGCCTCGCTCTGGAAACACCATATATTTT
CSVVLGPRSGNTIYF
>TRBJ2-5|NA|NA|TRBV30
TGTGCCTGGAGCCCCGGACCCGCCCCGGGGACCCAGTACTTC
CAWSPGPAPGTQYF
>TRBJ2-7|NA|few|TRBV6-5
TGTGCCAGCAGAAAAGGGCAGAAGTACGAGCAGTACTTC
CASRKGQKYEQYF
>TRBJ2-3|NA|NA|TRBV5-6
TGTGCCAGCAGCGCCGGTGGTCTAGATACGCAGTATTTT
CASSAGGLDTQYF
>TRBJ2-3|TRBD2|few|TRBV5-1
TGCGCCAGCAGCTTGGATAGCGGGAGCACAGATACGCAGTATTTT
CASSLDSGSTDTQYF
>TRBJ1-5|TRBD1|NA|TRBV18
TGTGCCAGCTCACCGGGGACAGGGAATCAGCCCCAGCATTTT
CASSPGTGNQPQHF
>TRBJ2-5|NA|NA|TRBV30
TGTGCCTGGAGTCACTTATGGGTGTCTAGCGCCCAAGAGACCCAGTACTTC
CAWSHLWVSSAQETQYF
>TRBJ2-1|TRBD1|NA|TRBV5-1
TGCGCCAGCAGCTTGGGCGACAGGGGGTTGCTCTTC
CASSLGDRGLLF
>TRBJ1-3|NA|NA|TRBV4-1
TGCGCCAGCAGCCAATTAAACCGAGACACCATATATTTT
CASSQLNRDTIYF
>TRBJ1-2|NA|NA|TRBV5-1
TGCGCCAGCAGCTTGGAGGGCTATGGCTACACCTTC
CASSLEGYGYTF
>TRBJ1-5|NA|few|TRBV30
TGTGCCTGGAGTGTGGATGGGATTCAGCCCCAGCATTTT
CAWSVDGIQPQHF
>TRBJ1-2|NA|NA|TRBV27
TGTGCCAGCACGGGAGGAGGGTCAGGCTACACCTTC
CASTGGGSGYTF
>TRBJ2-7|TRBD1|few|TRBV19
TGTGCCAGTAGTGGGGACAGCTCGGGAGAGCAGTACTTC
CASSGDSSGEQYF
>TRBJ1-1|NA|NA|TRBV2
TGTGCCAGCAGTGAGTTGAACACTGAAGCTTTCTTT
CASSELNTEAFF
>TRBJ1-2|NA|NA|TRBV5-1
TGCGCCAGCAGCTTGGCTCAGGGCCCTGGCTACACCTTC
CASSLAQGPGYTF
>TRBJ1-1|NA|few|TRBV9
TGTGCCAGCAGCGTAGGAGGCCTAAGCACTGAAGCTTTCTTT
CASSVGGLSTEAFF
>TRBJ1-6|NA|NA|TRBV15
TGTGCCACCAGCAGAGAGGCAGGAATAGTTAATAATTCACCCCTCCACTTT
CATSREAGIVNNSPLHF
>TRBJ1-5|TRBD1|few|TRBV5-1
TGCGCCAGCAGCTTACAGGGGGGACAGCCCCAGCATTTT
CASSLQGGQPQHF
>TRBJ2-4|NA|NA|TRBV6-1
TGTGCCACCGGAGGAGCCACCTTC
CATGGATF
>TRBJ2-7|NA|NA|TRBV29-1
TGCAGCGTTGTGGAGACCTACGAGCAGTACTTC
CSVVETYEQYF
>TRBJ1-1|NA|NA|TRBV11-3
TGTGCCAGCAGTGGGCAAAACACTGAAGCTTTCTTT
CASSGQNTEAFF
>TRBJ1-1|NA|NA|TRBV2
TGTGCCAGCACCACAGGGATGAACACTGAAGCTTTCTTT
CASTTGMNTEAFF
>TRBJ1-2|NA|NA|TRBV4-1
TGCGCCAGCAGCCAAGGGGAGGAAGCATTTTATGGCTACACCTTC
CASSQGEEAFYGYTF
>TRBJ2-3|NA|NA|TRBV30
TGTGCCTGGAGTTGGGCAGATACGCAGTATTTT
CAWSWADTQYF
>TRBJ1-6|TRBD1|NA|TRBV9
TGTGCCAGCAGCGGAAGGGACAGGGGTGCTTCACCCCTCCACTTT
CASSGRDRGASPLHF
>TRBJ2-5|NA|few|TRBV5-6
TGTGCCAGCAGCGTGGGAGAGACCCAGTACTTC
CASSVGETQYF
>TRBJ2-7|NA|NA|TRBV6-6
TGTGCCAGCAGTTACGATACCGGGTCTTCCTACGAGCAGTACTTC
CASSYDTGSSYEQYF
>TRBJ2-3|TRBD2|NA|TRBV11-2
TGTGCCAGCAGCCCTAGCGGTGATACGCAGTATTTT
CASSPSGDTQYF
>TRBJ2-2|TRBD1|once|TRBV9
TGTGCCAGCAGCGCACAGGGGACGGCGGGGGAGCTGTTTTTT
CASSAQGTAGELFF
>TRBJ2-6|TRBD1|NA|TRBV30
TGTGCCTGGAGCCCGGACAGGGATTTCTCTGGGGCCAACGTCCTGACTTTC
CAWSPDRDFSGANVLTF
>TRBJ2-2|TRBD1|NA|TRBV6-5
TGTGCCAGCAGTTACATCAGGGGGACCACCGGGGAGCTGTTTTTT
CASSYIRGTTGELFF
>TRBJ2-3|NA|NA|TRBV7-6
TGTGCCAGCAGCACCCGGACAGAGGATGTGACAGATACGCAGTATTTT
CASSTRTEDVTDTQYF
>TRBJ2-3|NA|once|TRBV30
TGTGCCTGGAGTTCCCGGGATACGCAGTATTTT
CAWSSRDTQYF
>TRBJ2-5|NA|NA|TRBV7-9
TGTGCCAGCAGCTTAAGCGGACGGCTACAAGAGACCCAGTACTTC
CASSLSGRLQETQYF
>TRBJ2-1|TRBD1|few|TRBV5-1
TGCGCCAGCAGCTTGGAGACAGGGGTCTTCAATGAGCAGTTCTTC
CASSLETGVFNEQFF
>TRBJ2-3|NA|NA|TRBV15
TGTGCCACCAGCAGAGAGGCATGGGAAGGGTCAGATACGCAGTATTTT
CATSREAWEGSDTQYF
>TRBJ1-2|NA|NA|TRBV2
TGTGCCAGCAGTGACTCTCGGGGCTATGGCTACACCTTC
CASSDSRGYGYTF
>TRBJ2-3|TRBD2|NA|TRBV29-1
TGCAGCGTTGAAAGGGGACTAGCGGGGGCCACAGATACGCAGTATTTT
CSVERGLAGATDTQYF
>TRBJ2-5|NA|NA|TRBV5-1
TGCGCCAGCAGCTTGGAAGCAGGGGTCTTAATCGGGACCCAGTACTTC
CASSLEAGVLIGTQYF
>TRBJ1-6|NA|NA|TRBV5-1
TGCGCCAGCAGCGCACGGATGAGGAGTAATTCACCCCTCCACTTT
CASSARMRSNSPLHF
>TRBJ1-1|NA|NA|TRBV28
TGTGCCAGCAGTTTACCGACAGGTCGAGCTTTCTTT
CASSLPTGRAFF
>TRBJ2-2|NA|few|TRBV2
TGTGCCAGCATAAGGGGGGGCTTGAGGACCGGGGAGCTGTTTTTT
CASIRGGLRTGELFF
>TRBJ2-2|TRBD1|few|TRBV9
TGTGCCAGCAGCGTAGCACAGGGGGCGTTCACCGGGGAGCTGTTTTTT
CASSVAQGAFTGELFF
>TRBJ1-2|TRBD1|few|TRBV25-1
TGTGCCAGCAGTTGGAGTAACAGGGGGAATGGCTACACCTTC
CASSWSNRGNGYTF